This T cell receptor (beta chain) was observed in a study of PD-1 blockade in classical Hodgkin lymphoma. The method was immunoSEQ multiplex PCR; TCRdb's version includes in-frame clones alone and lacks a portion of them. The sample lists 25,000 to 35,000 clones, around 70% occurring once. Study-wide findings and caveats: Significant TCR diversity gains by C4D1 occurred in CD4+ but not CD8+ cells.

This clone was detected once. Its specificity is unknown. The CDR3 is 13 amino acids. The germline CDR1 and CDR2 sequences are SGHTA and FQGTGA. V lost 5 bases, J lost 4 bases, and 11 bases lay in between. Each of the patients experienced relapse following autologous stem cell transplantation, and their brentuximab vedotin exposure differed. Source: peripheral blood mononuclear cells (PBMCs), taken before the second cycle of nivolumab. The J gene is TRBJ1-2, the V gene TRBV7-3, with D perhaps TRBD1 (6 bases). The TCR sequence derives from a human donor with classical Hodgkin lymphoma. The CDR3: CASSPGEGYGYTF. CDR3 DNA: TGTGCCAGCAGCCCAGGGGAGGGCTATGGCTACACCTTC. The full variable domain, its missing parts supplied by reference TRBV7-3 and TRBJ1-2, is GAGVSQTPSNKVTEKGKYVELRCDPISGHTALYWYRQSLGQGPEFLIYFQGTGAADDSGLPNDRFFAVRPEGSVSTLKIQRTERGDSAVYLCASSPGEGYGYTFGSGTRLTVV.